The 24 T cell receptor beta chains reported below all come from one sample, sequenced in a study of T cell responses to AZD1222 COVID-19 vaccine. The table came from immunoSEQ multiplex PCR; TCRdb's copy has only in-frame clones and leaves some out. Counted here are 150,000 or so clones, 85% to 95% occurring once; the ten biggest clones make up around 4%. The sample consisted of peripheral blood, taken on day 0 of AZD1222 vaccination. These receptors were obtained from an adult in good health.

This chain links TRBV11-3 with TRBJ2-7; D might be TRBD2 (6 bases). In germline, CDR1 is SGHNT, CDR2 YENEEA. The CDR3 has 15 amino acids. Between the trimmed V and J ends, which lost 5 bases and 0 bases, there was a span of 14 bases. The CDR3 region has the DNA TGTGCCAGCAGCGGGGGGACGGCTAGCTCCTACGAGCAGTACTTC. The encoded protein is CASSGGTASSYEQYF. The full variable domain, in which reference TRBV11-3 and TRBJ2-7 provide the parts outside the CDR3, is EAGVVQSPRYKIIEKKQPVAFWCNPISGHNTLYWYLQNLGQGPELLIRYENEEAVDDSQLPKDRFSAERLKGVDSTLKIQPAELGDSAVYLCASSGGTASSYEQYFGPGTRLTVT.

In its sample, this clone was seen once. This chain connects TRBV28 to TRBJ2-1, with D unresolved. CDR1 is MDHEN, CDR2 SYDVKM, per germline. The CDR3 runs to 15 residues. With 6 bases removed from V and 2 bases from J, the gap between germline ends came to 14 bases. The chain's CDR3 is CASSIVPRTYNEQFF. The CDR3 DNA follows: TGTGCCAGCAGCATAGTCCCACGGACCTACAATGAGCAGTTCTTC.

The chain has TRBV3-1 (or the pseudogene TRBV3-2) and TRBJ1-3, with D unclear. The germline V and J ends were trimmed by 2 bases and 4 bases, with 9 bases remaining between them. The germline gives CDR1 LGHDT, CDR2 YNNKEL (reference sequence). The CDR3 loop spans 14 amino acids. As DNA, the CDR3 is TGTGCCAGCAGCCAACGCGGGGTCGGAAACACCATATATTTT. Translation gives CASSQRGVGNTIYF.

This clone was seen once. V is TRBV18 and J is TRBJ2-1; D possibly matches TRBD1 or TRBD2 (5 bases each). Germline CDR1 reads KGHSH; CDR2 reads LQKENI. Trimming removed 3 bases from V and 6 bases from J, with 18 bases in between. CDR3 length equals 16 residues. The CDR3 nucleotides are TGTGCCAGCTCACCCAAGCGAGACCTGAGGGGCAATGAGCAGTTCTTC. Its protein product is CASSPKRDLRGNEQFF.

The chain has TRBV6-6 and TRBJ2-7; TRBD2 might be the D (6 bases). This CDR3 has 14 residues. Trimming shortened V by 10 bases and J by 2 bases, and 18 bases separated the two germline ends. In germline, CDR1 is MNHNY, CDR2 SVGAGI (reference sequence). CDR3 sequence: CATRGVAVTYEQYF. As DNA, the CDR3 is TGTGCCACCCGTGGTGTAGCGGTAACCTACGAGCAGTACTTC.

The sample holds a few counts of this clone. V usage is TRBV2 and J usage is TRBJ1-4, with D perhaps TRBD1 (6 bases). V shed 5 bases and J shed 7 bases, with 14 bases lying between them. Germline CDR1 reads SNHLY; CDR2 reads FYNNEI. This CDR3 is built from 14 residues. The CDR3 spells CASSTTGASEKLFF. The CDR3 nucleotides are TGTGCCAGCAGTACGACAGGTGCCTCTGAAAAACTGTTTTTT.

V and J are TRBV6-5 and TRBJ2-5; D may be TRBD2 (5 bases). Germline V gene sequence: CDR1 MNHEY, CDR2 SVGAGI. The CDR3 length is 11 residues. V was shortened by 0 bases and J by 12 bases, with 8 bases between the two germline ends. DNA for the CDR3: TGTGCCAGCAGTTACTCGAGGGATGAGTACTTC. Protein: CASSYSRDEYF.

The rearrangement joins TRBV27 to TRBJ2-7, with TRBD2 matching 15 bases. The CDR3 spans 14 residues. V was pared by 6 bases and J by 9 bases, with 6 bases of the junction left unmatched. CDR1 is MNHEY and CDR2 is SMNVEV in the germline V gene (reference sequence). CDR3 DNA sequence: TGTGCCAGCAGCACCGGGACTAGCGGGAGGTGGCAGTACTTC. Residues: CASSTGTSGRWQYF.

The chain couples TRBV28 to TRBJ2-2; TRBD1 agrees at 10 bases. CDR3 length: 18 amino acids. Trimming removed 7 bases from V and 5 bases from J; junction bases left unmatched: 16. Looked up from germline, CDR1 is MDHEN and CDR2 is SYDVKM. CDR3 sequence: CASTLGAAVGQGTGELFF. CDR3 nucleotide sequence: TGTGCCAGCACCCTCGGGGCCGCGGTGGGACAGGGGACCGGGGAGCTGTTTTTT.

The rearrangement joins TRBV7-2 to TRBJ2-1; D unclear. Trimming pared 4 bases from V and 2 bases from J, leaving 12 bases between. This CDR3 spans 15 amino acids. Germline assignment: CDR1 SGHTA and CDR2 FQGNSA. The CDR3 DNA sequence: TGTGCCAGCAGCTCCCGTTTCCCCACCTACAATGAGCAGTTCTTC. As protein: CASSSRFPTYNEQFF.

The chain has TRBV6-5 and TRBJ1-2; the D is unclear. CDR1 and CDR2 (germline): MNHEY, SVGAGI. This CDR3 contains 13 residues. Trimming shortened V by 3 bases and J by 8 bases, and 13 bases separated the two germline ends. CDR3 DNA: TGTGCCAGCAGTTATGGCTTAGGGTGGGGCTACACCTTC. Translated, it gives CASSYGLGWGYTF.

CDR3 residues: CASSFGQYTDTQYF. DNA for the CDR3: TGTGCCAGCAGCTTCGGACAGTACACAGATACGCAGTATTTT. This chain connects TRBV7-6 to TRBJ2-3; tentatively, D is TRBD1 (6 bases). Trimming stripped 3 bases from V and 2 bases from J, with 9 bases between. The CDR3 sequence is 14 residues long. CDR1 and CDR2 from the germline V gene are SGHVS and FNYEAQ.

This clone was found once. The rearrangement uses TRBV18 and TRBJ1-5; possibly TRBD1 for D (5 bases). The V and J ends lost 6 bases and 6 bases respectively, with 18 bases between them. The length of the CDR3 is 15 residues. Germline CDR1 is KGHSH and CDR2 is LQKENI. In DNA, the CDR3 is TGTGCCAGCTCCGCGGGGCAGGGACTGGGTCAGCCCCAGCATTTT. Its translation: CASSAGQGLGQPQHF.

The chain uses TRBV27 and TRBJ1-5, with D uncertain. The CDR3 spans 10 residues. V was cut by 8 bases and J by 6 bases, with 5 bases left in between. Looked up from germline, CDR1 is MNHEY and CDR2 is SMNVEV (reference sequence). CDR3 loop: CASGGQPQHF. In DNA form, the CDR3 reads TGTGCCAGCGGAGGTCAGCCCCAGCATTTT.

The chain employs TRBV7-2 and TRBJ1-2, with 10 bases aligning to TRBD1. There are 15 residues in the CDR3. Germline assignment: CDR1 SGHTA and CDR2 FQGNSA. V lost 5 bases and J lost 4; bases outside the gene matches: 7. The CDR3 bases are TGTGCCAGCAGCCTGCCGGGACAGGGGATCTATGGCTACACCTTC. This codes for CASSLPGQGIYGYTF. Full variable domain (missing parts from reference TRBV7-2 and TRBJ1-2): GAGVSQSPSNKVTEKGKDVELRCDPISGHTALYWYRQSLGQGLEFLIYFQGNSAPDKSGLPSDRFSAERTGGSVSTLTIQRTQQEDSAVYLCASSLPGQGIYGYTFGSGTRLTVV.

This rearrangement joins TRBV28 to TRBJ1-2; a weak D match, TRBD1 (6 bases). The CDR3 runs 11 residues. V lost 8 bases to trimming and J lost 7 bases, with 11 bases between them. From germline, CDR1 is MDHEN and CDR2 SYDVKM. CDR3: CASGTYLGYTF. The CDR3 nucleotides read TGTGCCAGCGGGACATACCTTGGCTACACCTTC.

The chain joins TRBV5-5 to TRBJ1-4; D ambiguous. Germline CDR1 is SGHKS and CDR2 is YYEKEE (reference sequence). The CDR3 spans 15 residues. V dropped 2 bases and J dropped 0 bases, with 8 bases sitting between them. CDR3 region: CASSFTSATNEKLFF. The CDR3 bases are TGTGCCAGCAGCTTTACCTCTGCAACTAATGAAAAACTGTTTTTT.

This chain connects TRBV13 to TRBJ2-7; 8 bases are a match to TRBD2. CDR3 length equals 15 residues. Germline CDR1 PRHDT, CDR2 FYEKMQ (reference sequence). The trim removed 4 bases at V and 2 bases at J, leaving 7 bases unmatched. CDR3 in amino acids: CASSSKREYPYEQYF. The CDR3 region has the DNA TGTGCCAGCAGCTCGAAGCGGGAGTACCCCTACGAGCAGTACTTC.

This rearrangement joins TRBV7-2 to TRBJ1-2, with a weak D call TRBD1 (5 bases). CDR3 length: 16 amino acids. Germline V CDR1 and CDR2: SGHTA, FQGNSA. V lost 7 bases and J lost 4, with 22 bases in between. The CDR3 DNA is TGTGCCAGCACCCCCGGGAGGACATGGGAGATCTATGGCTACACCTTC. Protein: CASTPGRTWEIYGYTF.

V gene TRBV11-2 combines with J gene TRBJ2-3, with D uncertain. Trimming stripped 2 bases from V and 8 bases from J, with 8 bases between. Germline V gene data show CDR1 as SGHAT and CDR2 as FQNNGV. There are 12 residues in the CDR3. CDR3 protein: CASSLFMTTQYF. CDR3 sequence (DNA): TGTGCCAGCAGCTTATTCATGACTACGCAGTATTTT.

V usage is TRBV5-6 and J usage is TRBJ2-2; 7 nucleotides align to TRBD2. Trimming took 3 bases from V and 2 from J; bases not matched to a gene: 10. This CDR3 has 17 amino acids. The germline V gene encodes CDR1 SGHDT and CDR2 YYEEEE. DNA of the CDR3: TGTGCCAGCAGCTCCGTCCTAGCGGAATACAACACCGGGGAGCTGTTTTTT. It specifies CASSSVLAEYNTGELFF.

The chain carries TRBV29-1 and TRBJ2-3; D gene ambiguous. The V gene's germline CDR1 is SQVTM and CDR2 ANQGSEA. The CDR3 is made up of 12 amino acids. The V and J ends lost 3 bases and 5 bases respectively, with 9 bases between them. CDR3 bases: TGCAGCGTTGACCTCCAGTTAGATACGCAGTATTTT. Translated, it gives CSVDLQLDTQYF.

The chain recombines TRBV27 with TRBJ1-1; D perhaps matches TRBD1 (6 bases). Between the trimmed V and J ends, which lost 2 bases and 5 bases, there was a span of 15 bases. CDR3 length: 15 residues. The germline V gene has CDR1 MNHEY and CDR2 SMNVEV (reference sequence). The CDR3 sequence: CASSLVYRAETEAFF. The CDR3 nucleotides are TGTGCCAGCAGTTTAGTGTACAGGGCGGAAACTGAAGCTTTCTTT.

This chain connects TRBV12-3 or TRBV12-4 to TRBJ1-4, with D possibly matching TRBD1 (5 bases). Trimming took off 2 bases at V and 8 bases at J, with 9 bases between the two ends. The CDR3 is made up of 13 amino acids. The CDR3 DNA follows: TGTGCCAGCAGTTTAAGGGGAGGCGAAAAACTGTTTTTT. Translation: CASSLRGGEKLFF.